The 17 T cell receptor beta chains listed next were all sequenced from one sample in a study of OX40 agonist ivuxolimab in advanced cancers. The table came from immunoSEQ multiplex PCR; TCRdb's copy has only in-frame clones and leaves some out. The sample contains about 83,000 clones, around 80% of which appear only once. The sequencing used CD4+ or CD8+ T cells sorted from blood, collected in a trial of the OX40 agonist ivuxolimab. Every receptor here comes from an adult with an advanced solid tumor such as melanoma, head and neck, liver or kidney cancer.

CDR3 in DNA: TGCGCCAGCAGCGCACGACAGGGCACAGATACGCAGTATTTT. Amino acids: CASSARQGTDTQYF. This chain links TRBV5-1 with TRBJ2-3, with D perhaps TRBD1 (6 bases). In germline, CDR1 is SGHRS, CDR2 YFSETQ. The CDR3 runs 14 residues. Trimming pared 4 bases from V and 1 base from J, leaving 10 bases between.

This clone was found a few times. This sequence joins TRBV7-2 and TRBJ2-7; D possibly corresponds to TRBD2 (6 bases). Trimming left V 4 bases short and J 7 bases short, with 17 bases between. The CDR3 totals 14 residues. Germline assignment: CDR1 SGHTA and CDR2 FQGNSA. The CDR3 reads CASSSPGPGGEQYF. DNA for the CDR3: TGTGCCAGCAGCTCTCCGGGCCCCGGGGGTGAGCAGTACTTC.

The CDR3 here is CASSVGQGPYEQYF. The CDR3 DNA follows: TGTGCCAGCAGCGTGGGACAGGGACCCTACGAGCAGTACTTC. V and J are TRBV9 and TRBJ2-7; 9 bases line up with TRBD1. CDR1 is SGDLS, CDR2 YYNGEE, per germline. This CDR3 is 14 amino acids long. V lost 2 bases and J lost 2; bases outside the gene matches: 2.

The table lists this clone with a count of one. The gene calls are TRBV7-9 and TRBJ2-7; TRBD1 agrees at 7 bases. The V segment lost 0 bases and the J segment 2 bases; nucleotides outside the gene matches: 7. This CDR3 region has 16 residues. CDR1 and CDR2 (germline): SEHNR, FQNEAQ (reference sequence). CDR3 DNA: TGTGCCAGCAGCTTAGCGTCGCGCCAGGGGGCCTACGAGCAGTACTTC. This encodes CASSLASRQGAYEQYF.

As concerns this clone: At one end, the junction sequence differs from germline, possibly due to a read error. The chain links TRBV19 to TRBJ1-2; 7 bases agree with TRBD1. CDR1 and CDR2 from the germline V gene are LNHDA and SQIVND (reference sequence). This CDR3 comprises 14 residues. DNA for the CDR3: TGTGCCAGTAGCATAGAGGGACAGAACTATGGCTACACCTTC. It codes for CASSIEGQNYGYTF.

The chain joins TRBV28 to TRBJ1-5, with D possibly matching TRBD1 (5 bases). V lost 6 bases and J 0 bases, leaving 9 bases between the germline ends. From germline, CDR1 is MDHEN and CDR2 SYDVKM. The CDR3 extends over 14 amino acids. The CDR3 sequence is CASSPTDSNQPQHF. The CDR3 coding sequence is TGTGCCAGCAGCCCGACAGATAGCAATCAGCCCCAGCATTTT.

The CDR3 coding sequence is TGTGCCTGGAGGGAATCCGAAGTAGCGGGGGGGACGGGGAATGAGCAGTTCTTC. Protein sequence: CAWRESEVAGGTGNEQFF. The chain uses TRBV30 and TRBJ2-1, with 11 bases that match TRBD2. J gave up 7 bases and V 3 bases, and 17 bases lay outside the gene matches. The germline V gene encodes CDR1 GTSNPN and CDR2 SVGIG (reference sequence). This CDR3 region has 18 residues.

This clone was counted only a few times. The chain combines TRBV19 with TRBJ1-2; D gene ambiguous. In germline, CDR1 is LNHDA, CDR2 SQIVND (reference sequence). The CDR3 has 13 residues. V was clipped by 5 bases and J by 0 bases, with 7 bases between them. DNA for the CDR3: TGTGCCAGTAGTCCCAGATCTAACTATGGCTACACCTTC. Protein product: CASSPRSNYGYTF.

J is TRBJ1-5 and V is TRBV7-2; 8 bases fit TRBD1. J lost 5 bases, V lost 5 bases, and 8 bases had no gene match. This CDR3 comprises 15 residues. Germline CDR1 reads SGHTA; CDR2 reads FQGNSA. This chain's CDR3 is CASSPGGTGYQPQHF. In DNA, the CDR3 is TGTGCCAGCAGCCCAGGCGGGACAGGATATCAGCCCCAGCATTTT.

This chain uses TRBV6-6 with TRBJ2-5, with TRBD1 matching 7 bases. The J segment lost 1 base and the V segment lost 3 bases, leaving 8 bases of the junction unmatched. Germline-derived CDR1 and CDR2 are MNHNY and SVGAGI (reference sequence). The CDR3 is 16 amino acids. The CDR3 nucleotides read TGTGCCAGCAGTTATCCCGGGACAGCGACCCAAGAGACCCAGTACTTC. Its translation is CASSYPGTATQETQYF.

The rearrangement joins TRBV19 to TRBJ2-1; D gene uncertain. Germline V gene sequence: CDR1 LNHDA, CDR2 SQIVND (reference sequence). The CDR3 is 12 amino acids. V shed 6 bases and J shed 7 bases, with 10 bases lying between them. CDR3 nucleotide sequence: TGTGCCAGTAGCTTAGTATTTAATGAGCAGTTCTTC. Its translation: CASSLVFNEQFF.

This sequence joins TRBV28 and TRBJ2-5; tentative D call: TRBD2 (6 bases). The CDR3 has 16 residues. From germline, CDR1 is MDHEN and CDR2 SYDVKM. V was pared by 3 bases and J by 3 bases, with 17 bases between. The CDR3 DNA is TGTGCCAGCAGTTTGATGGGAGGCGGGATTGAAGAGACCCAGTACTTC. Residues: CASSLMGGGIEETQYF.

The chain has TRBV18 and TRBJ2-7; the match to TRBD1 covers 9 bases. CDR1 and CDR2 (germline): KGHSH, LQKENI. V dropped 4 bases and J dropped 3; count of bases not matched to a gene: 4. The CDR3 totals 14 residues. The CDR3 nucleotides read TGTGCCAGCTCACAGGGACAGGGTCGCTACGAGCAGTACTTC. Translated, it gives CASSQGQGRYEQYF.

The chain employs TRBV5-1 and TRBJ1-3; 9 nucleotides match TRBD1. With 0 bases clipped from V and 3 bases from J, the junction kept 4 bases outside the gene matches. Germline CDR1 reads SGHRS; CDR2 reads YFSETQ. The CDR3 has 16 amino acids. CDR3 region: CASSLVGQGYGNTIYF. The CDR3 DNA reads as TGCGCCAGCAGCTTGGTGGGACAGGGTTATGGAAACACCATATATTTT.

This chain uses TRBV7-2 with TRBJ1-6, with TRBD1 as a possible D gene (6 bases). The V gene's germline CDR1 is SGHTA and CDR2 FQGNSA. Trimming stripped 5 bases from V and 5 bases from J, with 16 bases between. The length of the CDR3 is 16 residues. CDR3 nucleotide sequence: TGTGCCAGCAGCCCCCGACAGGCGAGAAATAATTCACCCCTCCACTTT. It specifies CASSPRQARNNSPLHF.

This clone showed up just once. This sequence joins TRBV21-1 and TRBJ2-7; the D call of TRBD1 is as the table states it, not checked on the DNA. TRBV21-1 is a recognized pseudogene. This CDR3 is built from 15 residues. The DNA of the CDR3 is TGTGCCAGCAGAAACGGGACAGGAATTTCCTACGAGCAGTACTTC. Protein sequence: CASRNGTGISYEQYF.

The V gene is TRBV7-2, the J gene TRBJ1-5; D unclear. CDR1 is SGHTA and CDR2 is FQGNSA in the germline V gene. The CDR3 has 14 amino acids. The ends were cut back, 5 bases at V and 7 bases at J, with 15 bases in the middle. CDR3 loop: CASSTPERSQPQHF. In nucleotides, the CDR3 is TGTGCCAGCAGCACCCCAGAGAGGAGCCAGCCCCAGCATTTT.